One sample yielded the 20 T cell receptor beta chains listed below, sequenced in a study of CD8 T cells in ankylosing spondylitis. No cognate antigen is known for these TCRs. TCRdb reanalysed the 5' RACE reads using MiXCR and keeps one entry per CDR3 protein. The table includes 100,000 to 150,000 distinct CDR3 sequences, about 15% detected once. Findings and limits, study-wide: Among TCR beta sequences, a motif of several highly homologous variants appeared characteristic of ankylosing spondylitis blood.

The specimen sequenced was blood, either unsorted or a sorted T cell fraction (not recorded which). The receptors originated from a male donor with ankylosing spondylitis.

The sample holds a few counts of this clonotype. This chain uses TRBV27 with TRBJ1-5, with D possibly matching TRBD1 (5 bases). Germline CDR1 MNHEY, CDR2 SMNVEV (reference sequence). The germline V and J ends were trimmed by 1 base and 1 base, with 8 bases remaining between them. The CDR3 sequence is 15 residues long. CDR3 DNA sequence: TGTGCCAGCAGTTTATGGGGGGAGAGCAATCAGCCCCAGCATTTT. This encodes CASSLWGESNQPQHF.

This rearrangement joins TRBV4-3 to TRBJ2-1, with D perhaps TRBD1 (6 bases). Germline V gene lookup returns CDR1 LGHNA and CDR2 YSLEER. This CDR3 has 13 residues. V was shortened by 4 bases and J by 5 bases, with 9 bases between the two germline ends. CDR3 amino acids: CASSLRTDNEQFF. CDR3 coding DNA: TGCGCCAGCAGCCTGCGGACAGACAATGAGCAGTTCTTC.

This clonotype appeared a few times. The rearrangement uses TRBV6-1 and TRBJ1-3; tentative D call: TRBD1 (5 bases). The CDR3 is 16 amino acids. Deletions cut 10 bases from V and 0 bases from J, with 19 bases between. Germline CDR1 reads MNHNS; CDR2 reads SASEGT. The DNA for the CDR3 is TGTGCCACCGCCGGGACTCCGGACTACTCTGGAAACACCATATATTTT. Translated: CATAGTPDYSGNTIYF.

CDR3 sequence (DNA): TGTGCCAGCAGCCTAGGGGGGGAAACCTACGAGCAGTACTTC. This sequence encodes CASSLGGETYEQYF. The J gene is TRBJ2-7, the V gene TRBV9; possibly TRBD2 for D (7 bases). This CDR3 spans 14 amino acids. Germline CDR1 is SGDLS and CDR2 is YYNGEE. V was shortened by 4 bases and J by 2 bases, with 13 bases between the two germline ends.

V gene TRBV7-9 combines with J gene TRBJ2-7; D gene uncertain. Germline loops: CDR1 SEHNR, CDR2 FQNEAQ (reference sequence). V lost 1 base and J lost 3, with 10 bases in between. The CDR3 is 14 amino acids. The CDR3 nucleotides read TGTGCCAGCAGCTTAGGGGGTTGGGGCTACGAGCAGTACTTC. As protein: CASSLGGWGYEQYF.

The chain uses TRBV29-1 and TRBJ2-7; weak D call: TRBD2 (6 bases). CDR3 length: 15 amino acids. Germline loops: CDR1 SQVTM, CDR2 ANQGSEA. With 2 bases removed from V and 6 bases from J, the gap between germline ends came to 20 bases. CDR3 in amino acids: CSVELPGLLGFEQYF. DNA of the CDR3: TGCAGCGTTGAACTACCGGGACTCCTGGGGTTCGAGCAGTACTTC.

This clonotype was detected only a few times. The chain employs TRBV7-2 and TRBJ2-7; D remains unclear. V dropped 6 bases and J dropped 2 bases, with 8 bases sitting between them. CDR3 length: 12 amino acids. Germline CDR1 reads SGHTA; CDR2 reads FQGNSA. CDR3 amino acids: CASSLTAYEQYF. Written as DNA, the CDR3 is TGTGCCAGCAGTCTAACCGCCTACGAGCAGTACTTC.

This rearrangement joins TRBV6-4 to TRBJ2-3; a possible D gene is TRBD1 (5 bases). This CDR3 comprises 12 residues. V dropped 6 bases and J dropped 2 bases, with 6 bases sitting between them. Looked up from germline, CDR1 is MRHNA and CDR2 is SNTAGT. CDR3 coding DNA: TGTGCCAGCAGGGACACCACAGATACGCAGTATTTT. It translates to CASRDTTDTQYF.

The chain has TRBV3-1 and TRBJ1-2; D is unclear. The CDR3 has 17 residues. V was pared by 4 bases and J by 1 base, with 19 bases between. From germline, CDR1 is LGHDT and CDR2 YNNKEL (reference sequence). The CDR3 loop is CASSLRDGRSGNYGYTF. The CDR3 bases are TGTGCCAGCAGCCTAAGAGACGGACGAAGTGGTAACTATGGCTACACCTTC.

The chain combines TRBV20-1 with TRBJ2-7; D uncertain. Germline lookup yields CDR1 DFQATT and CDR2 SNEGSKA (reference sequence). CDR3 length: 16 amino acids. V was pared by 3 bases and J by 3 bases, with 21 bases between. CDR3 nucleotides: TGCAGTGCTAGTTCTATTACCACCTCCGAGATCTACGAGCAGTACTTC. This gives the protein CSASSITTSEIYEQYF.

The chain employs TRBV4-2 and TRBJ1-3; D is uncertain. V lost 0 bases to trimming and J lost 0 bases, with 9 bases between them. Germline V gene data show CDR1 as LGHNA and CDR2 as YNFKEQ. The CDR3 has 16 residues. The CDR3 bases are TGTGCCAGCAGCCAAGACCCTTGGAGCTCTGGAAACACCATATATTTT. It yields the protein CASSQDPWSSGNTIYF.

The table lists this clonotype with many counts. The genes are TRBV29-1 and TRBJ2-7; the D is unclear. The CDR3 loop spans 13 amino acids. Trimming pared 3 bases from V and 1 base from J, leaving 10 bases between. Germline V gene data show CDR1 as SQVTM and CDR2 as ANQGSEA. The CDR3 coding sequence is TGCAGCGTTGATCTTGGCCATTCCTACGAGCAGTACTTC. Protein sequence: CSVDLGHSYEQYF.

This chain connects TRBV18 to TRBJ1-1; D is possibly TRBD1 (6 bases). V lost 0 bases, J lost 4 bases, and 18 bases lay in between. CDR3 length equals 17 residues. Germline V gene sequence: CDR1 KGHSH, CDR2 LQKENI. CDR3 nucleotides: TGTGCCAGCTCACCACCGTTGATTCAGGGGTTAGGCACTGAAGCTTTCTTT. Its protein product is CASSPPLIQGLGTEAFF.

This clonotype was found a few times. This chain links TRBV6-5 with TRBJ1-2; D may be TRBD1 (6 bases). The CDR3 is 15 amino acids. The germline gives CDR1 MNHEY, CDR2 SVGAGI. Trimming took off 2 bases at V and 8 bases at J, with 18 bases between the two ends. In DNA form, the CDR3 reads TGTGCCAGCAGTTACACCGCCACAGGGCCGGGAGGCTACACCTTC. This sequence encodes CASSYTATGPGGYTF.

This clonotype was picked up many times. The chain carries TRBV11-2 and TRBJ2-1; TRBD2 matches at 14 bases. From germline, CDR1 is SGHAT and CDR2 FQNNGV. CDR3 size: 15 residues. V trimming: 5 bases; J trimming: 12 bases; junction bases outside the gene matches: 9. The CDR3 is CASSMGTSGRGGQFF. CDR3 nucleotide sequence: TGTGCCAGCAGCATGGGGACTAGCGGGAGAGGGGGGCAGTTCTTC.

The V and J genes are TRBV7-8 and TRBJ2-1; 8 bases are shared with TRBD1. The CDR3 covers 17 residues. V shed 2 bases, J shed 7 bases, and the junction held 13 bases outside the gene matches. Germline V lookup: CDR1 SGHVS, CDR2 FQNEAQ. CDR3 sequence: CASSLSPGRGLRNEQFF. The CDR3 DNA reads as TGTGCCAGCAGCTTATCGCCTGGCAGGGGGCTGCGAAATGAGCAGTTCTTC.

This clonotype was detected only a few times. V gene TRBV7-8 combines with J gene TRBJ2-2, with a weak D call TRBD1 (5 bases). CDR3 length: 18 residues. The ends were cut back, 2 bases at V and 2 bases at J, with 18 bases in the middle. In germline, CDR1 is SGHVS, CDR2 FQNEAQ. The CDR3 spells CASSLRAMTDINTGELFF. The CDR3 nucleotides read TGTGCCAGCAGCTTAAGGGCTATGACAGATATTAACACCGGGGAGCTGTTTTTT.

Only one count was recorded for this clonotype. The CDR3 DNA follows: TGTGCCAGCAGCGTACCAAGGGGGACGGGCTACGAGCAGTACTTC. Protein product: CASSVPRGTGYEQYF. The rearrangement uses TRBV7-9 and TRBJ2-7; D is possibly TRBD1 (6 bases). The germline V gene encodes CDR1 SEHNR and CDR2 FQNEAQ (reference sequence). The V end lost 5 bases, the J end lost 3 bases, and 17 bases lay between the germline ends. The CDR3 runs to 15 residues.

This clonotype turned up a few times. The rearrangement joins TRBV11-2 to TRBJ1-2; D remains unclear. Trimming left V 1 base short and J 1 base short, with 4 bases between. Looked up from germline, CDR1 is SGHAT and CDR2 is FQNNGV. The length of the CDR3 is 13 residues. CDR3 region: CASSLAHNYGYTF. The CDR3 DNA is TGTGCCAGCAGCTTAGCCCATAACTATGGCTACACCTTC.

The V and J genes are TRBV4-1 and TRBJ2-4, with D perhaps matching TRBD1 (7 bases). Trimming left V 1 base short and J 8 bases short, with 9 bases between. Germline V gives CDR1 MGHRA, CDR2 YSYEKL. This CDR3 spans 13 amino acids. CDR3 nucleotides: TGCGCCAGCAGCCAAGTCAGGGGGGACATTCAGTACTTC. Amino acid sequence: CASSQVRGDIQYF.